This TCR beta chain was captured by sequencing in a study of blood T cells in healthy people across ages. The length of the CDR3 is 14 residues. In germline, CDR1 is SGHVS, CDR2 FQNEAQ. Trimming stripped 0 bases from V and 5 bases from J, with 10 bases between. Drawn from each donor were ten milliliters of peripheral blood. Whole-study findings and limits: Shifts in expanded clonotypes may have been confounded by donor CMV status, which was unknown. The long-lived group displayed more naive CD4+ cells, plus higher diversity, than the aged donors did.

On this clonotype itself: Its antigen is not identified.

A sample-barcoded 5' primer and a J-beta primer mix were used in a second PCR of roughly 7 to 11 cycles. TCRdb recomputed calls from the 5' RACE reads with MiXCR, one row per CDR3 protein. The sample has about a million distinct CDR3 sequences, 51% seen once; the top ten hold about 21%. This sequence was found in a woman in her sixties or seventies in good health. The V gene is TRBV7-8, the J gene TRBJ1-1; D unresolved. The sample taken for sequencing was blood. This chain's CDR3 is CASSLALEGTEAFF. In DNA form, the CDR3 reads TGTGCCAGCAGCTTAGCGTTAGAAGGAACTGAAGCTTTCTTT.